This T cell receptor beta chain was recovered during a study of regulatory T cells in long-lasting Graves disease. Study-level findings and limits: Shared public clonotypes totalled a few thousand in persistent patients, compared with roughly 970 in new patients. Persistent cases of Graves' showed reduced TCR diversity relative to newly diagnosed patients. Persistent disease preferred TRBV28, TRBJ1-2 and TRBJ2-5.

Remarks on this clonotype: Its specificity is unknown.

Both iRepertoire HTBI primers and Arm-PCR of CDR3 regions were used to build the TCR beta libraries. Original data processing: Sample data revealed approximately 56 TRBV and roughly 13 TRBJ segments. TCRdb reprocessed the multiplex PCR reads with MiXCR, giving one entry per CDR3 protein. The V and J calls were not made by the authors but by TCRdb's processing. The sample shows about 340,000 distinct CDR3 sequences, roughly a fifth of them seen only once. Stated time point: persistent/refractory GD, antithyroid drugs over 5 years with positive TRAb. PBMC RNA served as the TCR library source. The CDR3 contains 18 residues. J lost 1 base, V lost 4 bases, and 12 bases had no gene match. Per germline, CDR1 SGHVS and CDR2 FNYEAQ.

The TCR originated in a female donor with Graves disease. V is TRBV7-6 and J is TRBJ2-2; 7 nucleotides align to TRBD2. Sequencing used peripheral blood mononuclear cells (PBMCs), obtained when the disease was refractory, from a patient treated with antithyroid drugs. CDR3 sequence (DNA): TGTGCCAGCAGCTCCACGGCGGGAGTTTTTAAGAACACCGGGGAGCTGTTTTTT. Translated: CASSSTAGVFKNTGELFF. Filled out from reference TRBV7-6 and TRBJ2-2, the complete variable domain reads GAGVSQSPRYKVTKRGQDVALRCDPISGHVSLYWYRQALGQGPEFLTYFNYEAQQDKSGLPNDRFSAERPEGSISTLTIQRTEQRDSAMYRCASSSTAGVFKNTGELFFGEGSRLTVL.